Presented here are 7 T cell receptor beta chains from one specimen sequenced in a study of blood T cells in healthy people across ages. For the second PCR, which ran for 7 to 11 cycles, a sample-barcoded 5' primer and a J-beta primer mix were used. TCRdb redid the calling of the 5' RACE reads with MiXCR, one entry per CDR3 protein. The sample yields approximately 1.5 million distinct CDR3 sequences, about 31% seen once. Material for sequencing was blood. Every receptor here comes from a woman aged 25 to 39 in good health.

V is TRBV13 and J is TRBJ2-5; D tentatively reads TRBD1 or TRBD2 (5 bases each). The germline gives CDR1 PRHDT, CDR2 FYEKMQ (reference sequence). The V gene lost 2 bases and the J gene lost 5 bases, with 21 bases spanning the gap. This CDR3 comprises 17 residues. In nucleotides, the CDR3 is TGTGCCAGCAGCTTATCTTCGGGACCCAGGGTGCGGGAGACCCAGTACTTC. It yields the protein CASSLSSGPRVRETQYF.

The gene calls are TRBV9 and TRBJ1-5, with a weak D call TRBD1 (5 bases). The germline CDR1 and CDR2 sequences are SGDLS and YYNGEE. V shed 0 bases and J shed 3 bases, with 10 bases lying between them. The CDR3 is 15 amino acids. CDR3 region: CASSVGTGDNQPQHF. The CDR3 DNA reads TGTGCCAGCAGCGTAGGTACAGGCGACAATCAGCCCCAGCATTTT.

This clonotype was detected a few times. The chain combines TRBV11-2 with TRBJ1-1, with 7 positions matching TRBD1. CDR3 size: 16 residues. The germline CDR1 and CDR2 sequences are SGHAT and FQNNGV. The V segment lost 1 base and the J segment 1 base; nucleotides outside the gene matches: 6. The CDR3 sequence is CASSLVAGTANTEAFF. CDR3 coding DNA: TGTGCCAGCAGCTTAGTCGCCGGGACAGCGAACACTGAAGCTTTCTTT.

This clonotype was counted once. The chain has TRBV29-1 and TRBJ1-2; D perhaps matches TRBD1 (5 bases). Germline assignment: CDR1 SQVTM and CDR2 ANQGSEA. This CDR3 region has 11 residues. V was trimmed by 0 bases and J by 12 bases, leaving 11 bases between them. CDR3: CSVEDREGHTF. Here the CDR3 DNA reads TGCAGCGTTGAAGACAGGGAAGGCCACACCTTC.

V is TRBV5-8 and J is TRBJ2-6, with a weak D call TRBD2 (6 bases). The germline V gene encodes CDR1 SGHTS and CDR2 YDEGEE. The CDR3 is 19 amino acids. V gave up 3 bases and J gave up 0 bases, with 19 bases separating them. The CDR3 sequence is CASSSRYGGPFSGANVLTF. CDR3 bases: TGTGCCAGCAGCTCTCGGTACGGGGGACCCTTCTCTGGGGCCAACGTCCTGACTTTC.

The V gene is TRBV7-9, the J gene TRBJ2-2; 10 positions match TRBD1. This CDR3 contains 15 residues. Losses at the gene ends were 5 bases for V and 4 bases for J; bases not matched to a gene: 4. CDR1 and CDR2 (germline): SEHNR, FQNEAQ (reference sequence). The CDR3 DNA follows: TGTGCCAGCAGCCGGGGACAGGGGAGCACCGGGGAGCTGTTTTTT. This gives the protein CASSRGQGSTGELFF.

In its sample, this clonotype was seen a few times. The chain combines TRBV12-3 or TRBV12-4 with TRBJ2-7; D tentatively fits TRBD1 or TRBD2 (6 bases each). The CDR3 consists of 14 residues. V was pared by 1 base and J by 5 bases, with 12 bases between. The CDR3 region has the DNA TGTGCCAGCAGTTTAGAGGGGGGCTGGGACGAGCAGTACTTC. Translated, it gives CASSLEGGWDEQYF.